The clone carrying this T cell receptor beta chain was observed a few times. V dropped 5 bases and J dropped 9; count of bases not matched to a gene: 11. In germline, CDR1 is MDHEN, CDR2 SYDVKM. This CDR3 spans 15 amino acids. TCRdb redid the calling of the 5' RACE reads with MiXCR, one entry per CDR3 protein. This sample has roughly 1.6 million distinct CDR3 sequences, with under 35% found just once. The sample comes from a study of identical twins. The chain carries TRBV28 and TRBJ2-1; 9 bases fit TRBD2. The specimen was cord blood. This receptor was obtained from a newborn girl in good health. CDR3 loop: CASSTPGLARSEQFF. The CDR3 coding sequence is TGTGCCAGCAGTACCCCGGGACTAGCAAGGAGTGAGCAGTTCTTC.